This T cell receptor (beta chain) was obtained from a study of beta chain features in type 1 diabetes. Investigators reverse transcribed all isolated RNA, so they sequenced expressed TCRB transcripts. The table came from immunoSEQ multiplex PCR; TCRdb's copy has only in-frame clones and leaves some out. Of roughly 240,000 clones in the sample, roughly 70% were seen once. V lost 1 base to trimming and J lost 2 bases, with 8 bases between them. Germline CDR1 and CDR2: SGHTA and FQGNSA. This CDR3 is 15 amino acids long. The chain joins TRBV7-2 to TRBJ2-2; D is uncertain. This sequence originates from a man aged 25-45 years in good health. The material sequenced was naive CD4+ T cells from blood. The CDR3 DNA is TGTGCCAGCAGCTTAGTCTCCCCAAACACCGGGGAGCTGTTTTTT. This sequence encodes CASSLVSPNTGELFF.